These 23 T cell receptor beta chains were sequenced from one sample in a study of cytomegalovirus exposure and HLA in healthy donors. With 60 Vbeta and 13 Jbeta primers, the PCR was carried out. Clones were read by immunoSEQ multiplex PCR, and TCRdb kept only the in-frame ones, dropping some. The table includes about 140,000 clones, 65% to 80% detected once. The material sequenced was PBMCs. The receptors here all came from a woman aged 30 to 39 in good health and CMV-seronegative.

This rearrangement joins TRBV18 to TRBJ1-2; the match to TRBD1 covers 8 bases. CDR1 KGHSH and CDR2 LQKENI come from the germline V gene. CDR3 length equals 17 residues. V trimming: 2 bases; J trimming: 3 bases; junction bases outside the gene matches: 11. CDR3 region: CASSPLDRVYVDYGYTF. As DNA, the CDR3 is TGTGCCAGCTCACCATTGGACAGGGTTTACGTGGACTATGGCTACACCTTC.

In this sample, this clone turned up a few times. The CDR3 bases are TGTGCCAGCAGCATCGGGACTAGCGGGAGCAATGAGCAGTTCTTC. Translated, it gives CASSIGTSGSNEQFF. The chain combines TRBV7-9 with TRBJ2-1; 14 bases map to TRBD2. CDR1 SEHNR and CDR2 FQNEAQ come from the germline V gene (reference sequence). The J segment lost 6 bases and the V segment lost 5 bases, leaving 3 bases of the junction unmatched. The length of the CDR3 is 15 residues.

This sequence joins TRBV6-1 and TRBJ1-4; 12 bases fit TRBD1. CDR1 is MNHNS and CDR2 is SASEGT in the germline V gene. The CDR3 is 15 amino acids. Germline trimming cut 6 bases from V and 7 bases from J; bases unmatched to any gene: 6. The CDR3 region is CASRRGTGGSEKLFF. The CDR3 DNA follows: TGTGCCAGCAGGAGAGGGACAGGGGGCTCTGAAAAACTGTTTTTT.

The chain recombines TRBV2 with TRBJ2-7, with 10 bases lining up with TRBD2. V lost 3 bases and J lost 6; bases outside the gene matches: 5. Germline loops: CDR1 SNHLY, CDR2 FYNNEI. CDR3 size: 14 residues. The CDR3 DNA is TGTGCCAGCAGTGATCCAGCGGGAGGGCCCGAGCAGTACTTC. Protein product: CASSDPAGGPEQYF.

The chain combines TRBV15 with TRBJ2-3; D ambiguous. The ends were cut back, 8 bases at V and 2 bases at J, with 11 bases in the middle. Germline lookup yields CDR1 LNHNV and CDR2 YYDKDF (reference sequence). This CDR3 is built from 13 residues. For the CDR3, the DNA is TGTGCCACCGGAGCTGGTTCCACAGATACGCAGTATTTT. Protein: CATGAGSTDTQYF.

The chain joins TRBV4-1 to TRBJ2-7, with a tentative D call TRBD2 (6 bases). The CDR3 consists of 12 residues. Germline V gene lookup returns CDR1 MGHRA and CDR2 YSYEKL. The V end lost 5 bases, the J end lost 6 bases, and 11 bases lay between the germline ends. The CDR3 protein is CASSTLGGEQYV. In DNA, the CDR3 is TGCGCCAGCAGCACCCTGGGAGGCGAGCAGTACGTC.

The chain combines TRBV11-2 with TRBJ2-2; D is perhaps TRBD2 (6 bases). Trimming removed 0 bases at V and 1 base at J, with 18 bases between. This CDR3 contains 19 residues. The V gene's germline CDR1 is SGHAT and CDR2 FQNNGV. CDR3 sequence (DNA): TGTGCCAGCAGCTTAGATCATCAGGCGCGGGGCGGGAACACCGGGGAGCTGTTTTTT. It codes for CASSLDHQARGGNTGELFF.

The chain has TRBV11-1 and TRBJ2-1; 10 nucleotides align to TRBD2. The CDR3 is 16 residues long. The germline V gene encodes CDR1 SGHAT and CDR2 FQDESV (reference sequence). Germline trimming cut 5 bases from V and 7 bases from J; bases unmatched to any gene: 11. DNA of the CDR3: TGTGCCAGCAGCCCCAGGTCAGCGGGAGGGGGAAATGAGCAGTTCTTC. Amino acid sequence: CASSPRSAGGGNEQFF.

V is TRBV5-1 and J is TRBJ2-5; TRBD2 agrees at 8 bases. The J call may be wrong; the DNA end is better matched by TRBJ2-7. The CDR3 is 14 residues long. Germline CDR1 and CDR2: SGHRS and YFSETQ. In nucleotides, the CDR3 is TGCGCCAGCAGCTTGGGAGCGGGAGACTACGAGCAGTACTTC. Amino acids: CASSLGAGDYEQYF.

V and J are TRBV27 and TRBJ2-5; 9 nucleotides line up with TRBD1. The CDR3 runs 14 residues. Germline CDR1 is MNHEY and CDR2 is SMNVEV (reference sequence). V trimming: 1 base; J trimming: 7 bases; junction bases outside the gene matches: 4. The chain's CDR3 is CASSLLQGAGTQYF. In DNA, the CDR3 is TGTGCCAGCAGTTTATTACAGGGGGCTGGGACCCAGTACTTC.

The CDR3 sequence: CASSVGGQGYYEQYF. The DNA of the CDR3 is TGTGCCAGCAGCGTAGGAGGTCAGGGGTACTACGAGCAGTACTTC. The chain recombines TRBV9 with TRBJ2-7, with D perhaps matching TRBD1 (6 bases). Per the germline V gene, CDR1 is SGDLS and CDR2 is YYNGEE. The CDR3 sequence is 15 residues long. V was trimmed by 0 bases and J by 3 bases, leaving 13 bases between them.

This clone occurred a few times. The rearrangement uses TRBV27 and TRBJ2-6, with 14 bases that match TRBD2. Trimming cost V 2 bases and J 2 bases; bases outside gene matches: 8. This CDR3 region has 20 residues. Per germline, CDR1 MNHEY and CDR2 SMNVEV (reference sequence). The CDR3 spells CASSLKGTSGRYPGANVLTF. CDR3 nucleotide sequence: TGTGCCAGCAGTTTAAAGGGGACTAGCGGGAGATACCCTGGGGCCAACGTCCTGACTTTC.

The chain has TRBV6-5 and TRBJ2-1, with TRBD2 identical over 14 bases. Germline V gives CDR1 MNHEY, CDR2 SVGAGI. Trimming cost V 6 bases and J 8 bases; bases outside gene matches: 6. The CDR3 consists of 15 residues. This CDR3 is CASSRLAGGPDEQFF. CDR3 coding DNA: TGTGCCAGCAGCAGACTAGCGGGAGGGCCGGATGAGCAGTTCTTC.

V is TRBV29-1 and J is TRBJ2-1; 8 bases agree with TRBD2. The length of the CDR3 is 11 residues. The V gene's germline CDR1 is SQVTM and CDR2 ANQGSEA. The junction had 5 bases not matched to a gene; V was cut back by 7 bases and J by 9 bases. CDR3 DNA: TGCAGCGGAGCGGGAGTTAGTGAGCAGTTCTTC. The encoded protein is CSGAGVSEQFF.

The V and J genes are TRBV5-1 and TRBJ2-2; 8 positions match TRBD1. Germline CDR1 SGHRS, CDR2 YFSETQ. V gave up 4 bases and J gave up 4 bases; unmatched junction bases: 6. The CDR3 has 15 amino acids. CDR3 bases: TGCGCCAGCAGCGAAGGACAGGGTCTCACCGGGGAGCTGTTTTTT. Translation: CASSEGQGLTGELFF.

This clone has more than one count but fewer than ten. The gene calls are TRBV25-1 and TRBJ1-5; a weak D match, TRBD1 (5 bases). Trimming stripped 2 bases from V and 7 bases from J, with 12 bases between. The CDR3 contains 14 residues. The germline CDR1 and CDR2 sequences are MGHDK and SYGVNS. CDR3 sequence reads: CASSEVGVGQPQHF. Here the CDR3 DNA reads TGTGCCAGCAGTGAAGTAGGGGTAGGGCAGCCCCAGCATTTT.

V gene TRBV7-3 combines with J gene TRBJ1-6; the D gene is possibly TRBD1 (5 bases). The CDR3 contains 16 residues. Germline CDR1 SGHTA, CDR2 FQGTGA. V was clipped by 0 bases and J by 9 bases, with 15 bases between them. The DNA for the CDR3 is TGTGCCAGCAGCTTAACAGGGGCAAATAATGGTTCACCCCTCCACTTT. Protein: CASSLTGANNGSPLHF. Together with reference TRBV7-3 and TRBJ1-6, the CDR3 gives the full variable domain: GAGVSQTPSNKVTEKGKYVELRCDPISGHTALYWYRQSLGQGPEFLIYFQGTGAADDSGLPNDRFFAVRPEGSVSTLKIQRTERGDSAVYLCASSLTGANNGSPLHFGNGTRLTVT.

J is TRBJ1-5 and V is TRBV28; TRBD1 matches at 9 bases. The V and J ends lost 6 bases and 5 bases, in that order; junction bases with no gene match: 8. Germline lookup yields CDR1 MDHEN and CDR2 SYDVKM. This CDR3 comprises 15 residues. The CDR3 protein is CASRGQGMGDQPQHF. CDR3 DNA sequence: TGTGCCAGCAGGGGACAGGGTATGGGCGATCAGCCCCAGCATTTT.

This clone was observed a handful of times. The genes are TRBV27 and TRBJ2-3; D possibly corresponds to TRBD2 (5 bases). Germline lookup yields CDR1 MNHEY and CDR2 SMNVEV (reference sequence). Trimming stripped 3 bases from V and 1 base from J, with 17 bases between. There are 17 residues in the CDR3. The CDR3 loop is CASSFGGSNPGTDTQYF. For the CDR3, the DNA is TGTGCCAGCAGTTTTGGCGGGTCAAACCCGGGCACAGATACGCAGTATTTT.

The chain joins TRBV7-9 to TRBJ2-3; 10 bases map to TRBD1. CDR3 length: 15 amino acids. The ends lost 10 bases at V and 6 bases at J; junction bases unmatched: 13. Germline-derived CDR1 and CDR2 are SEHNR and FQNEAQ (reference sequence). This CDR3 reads CAIISDRGVGDTQYF. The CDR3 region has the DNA TGTGCCATAATCTCGGACAGGGGGGTTGGGGATACGCAGTATTTT.

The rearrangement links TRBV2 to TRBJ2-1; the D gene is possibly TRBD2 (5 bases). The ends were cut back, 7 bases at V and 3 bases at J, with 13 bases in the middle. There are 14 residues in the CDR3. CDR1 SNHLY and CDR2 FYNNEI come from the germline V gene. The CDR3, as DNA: TGTGCCAGCAAGGAGGTAGATCTCTACAATGAGCAGTTCTTC. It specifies CASKEVDLYNEQFF.

The CDR3 protein is CASSYRDLVHEQYF. CDR3 DNA sequence: TGTGCCAGCAGTTACCGGGACTTAGTTCACGAGCAGTACTTC. The chain uses TRBV6-5 and TRBJ2-7, with D perhaps matching TRBD2 (6 bases). The CDR3 sequence is 14 residues long. The V gene lost 2 bases and the J gene lost 5 bases, with 13 bases spanning the gap. Germline CDR1 is MNHEY and CDR2 is SVGAGI.

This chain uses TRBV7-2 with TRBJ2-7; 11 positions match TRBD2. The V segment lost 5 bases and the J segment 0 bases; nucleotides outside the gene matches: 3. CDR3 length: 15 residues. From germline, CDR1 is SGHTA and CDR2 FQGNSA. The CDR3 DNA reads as TGTGCCAGCAGCCGTACTAGCGGGAGCTCCTACGAGCAGTACTTC. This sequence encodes CASSRTSGSSYEQYF.